What follows describes a single TCR beta chain. The antigen this receptor binds is unknown. Within one base of it there is no much larger clone, and no base qualities were kept. The germline V gene (reference sequence) supplies CDR1 GTSNPN and CDR2 SVGIG. Spanning cysteine to phenylalanine, the CDR3 consists of 15 amino acids. Of all the DNA, just the CDR3 is kept, 45 bases in frame from base 1. Compared with germline, V lacks 0 bases and J lacks 3 bases; bases without a gene match: 4. Reading the label with the study, this specimen's treatment or condition is: randomized to nivolumab then ipilimumab (arm A) or the reverse (arm B). Prior DNA-damaging chemotherapy had not been received by any trial patient. CheckMate 064, a randomized, open-label phase II trial of sequential checkpoint blockade, was the source of the samples, all of which came from patients with melanoma. Tumor TCR sequencing used genomic DNA from formalin-fixed paraffin-embedded (FFPE) tissue samples.

The data are from a study of sequential checkpoint blockade in melanoma (dated by TCRdb to the late 2010s). Context from the whole study: Patients were randomized 1:1 to first-line nivolumab followed by ipilimumab (arm A) or ipilimumab followed by nivolumab (arm B). In about 83% of the matched pre- and post-treatment tumor biopsy pairs, both biopsies came from the same lesion. Maintenance nivolumab was given following each of the two trial sequences. TCRbeta immunosequencing was performed on DNA from roughly 99 pretreatment melanoma tumor samples. For approximately 20 patients, matched tumor biopsies were taken both before treatment and at week 13, after single-agent nivolumab (arm A) or ipilimumab (arm B).

TCRbeta CDR3 regions were immunosequenced from genomic DNA with the immunoSEQ Assay. Before high-throughput sequencing, genomic DNA was amplified using bias-controlled multiplex PCR. On the study's bioinformatics: To quantify the absolute abundance of each unique TCRbeta CDR3 region, the sequences were collapsed and filtered. Clonality, defined as 1 minus Pielou's evenness, was calculated using productive rearrangements only. Tumor T-cell fraction was computed by normalizing TCRbeta template counts to usable DNA, estimated from several housekeeping genes. A previously published method was used to identify clones with significantly greater frequencies in on-treatment samples than in baseline samples. Entries here come from immuneACCESS through TCRdb and include only in-frame sequences with V and J called. Some clones fail to appear in such tables; in the studies checked, an unresolved V gene covers under half of the shortfall, and the cause of the remainder is unknown. V, J and clone size were drawn from that table, and D and trimming were deduced from the DNA. This sample has about 2,400 clones in its table, and under 25% of those were observed once. The ten largest clonotypes hold approximately 16% of the sample.

The investigation overall reported the following: Patients with increases in tumor T-cell fraction and clonality by week 13 were approximately 30 times more likely to achieve clinical benefit. Within-arm analyses of tumor T-cell fraction were constrained by small sample sizes and reduced statistical power. In the nivolumab-first arm (arm A), an association was found between pretreatment tumor TIL clonality and response (P = .04). The model for predicting response that combines TCR metrics with mutation burden needs to be validated in larger, independent patient cohorts. PD-L1 staining and CD8+ T-cell counts correlated with tumor T-cell fraction and clonality, whereas mutational load did not.

This TCR derives from a human donor with melanoma. Here the sequenced sample was tumor tissue (inferred from file names), taken from a patient given nivolumab and ipilimumab in sequence. The chain is encoded by TRBV30 joined to TRBJ1-5; 8 middle bases align to TRBD1. The DNA sequence is as follows: TGTGCCTGGAGTGTCCGGACAGGGTCCAATCAGCCCCAGCATTTT. Its translation is CAWSVRTGSNQPQHF.